The 20 T cell receptor beta chains reported below all come from one sample, sequenced in a study of OX40 agonist ivuxolimab in advanced cancers. Only in-frame clones appear in the TCRdb table, and some are missing; sequencing was by immunoSEQ multiplex PCR. The profile shows under 100,000 clones, about four fifths of them singletons. The specimen was CD4+ or CD8+ T cells sorted from blood, collected in a trial of the OX40 agonist ivuxolimab. Source of these receptors: an adult with an advanced solid tumor such as melanoma, head and neck, liver or kidney cancer.

The chain is built from TRBV5-1 and TRBJ1-6; 8 bases align to TRBD1. Losses at the gene ends were 3 bases for V and 7 bases for J; bases not matched to a gene: 15. CDR1 is SGHRS and CDR2 is YFSETQ in the germline V gene. The CDR3 has 18 residues. CDR3 residues: CASSWGQAPGGINSPLHF. CDR3 nucleotide sequence: TGCGCCAGCAGCTGGGGACAGGCGCCAGGCGGCATAAATTCACCCCTCCACTTT.

The chain joins TRBV18 to TRBJ2-2, with D hard to call. Germline V CDR1 and CDR2: KGHSH, LQKENI. This CDR3 has 16 amino acids. V lost 3 bases to trimming and J lost 1 base, with 12 bases between them. The chain's CDR3 is CASSPVASWNTGELFF. The DNA for the CDR3 is TGTGCCAGCTCACCGGTGGCCTCATGGAACACCGGGGAGCTGTTTTTT.

CDR3 protein: CASSPRTGRLGTQYF. DNA of the CDR3: TGTGCCAGCAGCCCCAGGACAGGCCGTCTGGGGACCCAGTACTTC. V usage is TRBV5-8 and J usage is TRBJ2-5; 7 nucleotides agree with TRBD1. The V segment lost 4 bases and the J segment 7 bases; nucleotides outside the gene matches: 13. The CDR3 runs to 15 residues. Germline assignment: CDR1 SGHTS and CDR2 YDEGEE.

This rearrangement joins TRBV28 to TRBJ2-4; a possible D gene is TRBD1 (6 bases). Germline CDR1 MDHEN, CDR2 SYDVKM. V was cut by 7 bases and J by 0 bases, with 19 bases left in between. This CDR3 contains 17 residues. CDR3 in amino acids: CASTSSAGVRAKNIQYF. The DNA for the CDR3 is TGTGCCAGCACCTCCAGTGCAGGGGTCAGAGCCAAAAACATTCAGTACTTC. Combining the CDR3 with reference TRBV28 and TRBJ2-4 gives the whole variable domain DVKVTQSSRYLVKRTGEKVFLECVQDMDHENMFWYRQDPGLGLRLIYFSYDVKMKEKGDIPEGYSVSREKKERFSLILESASTNQTSMYLCASTSSAGVRAKNIQYFGAGTRLSVL.

J is TRBJ2-5 and V is TRBV19; 9 nucleotides agree with TRBD1. With V trimmed by 6 bases and J by 5 bases, 10 bases remained unmatched. CDR1 is LNHDA, CDR2 SQIVND, per germline (reference sequence). This CDR3 is built from 15 residues. Here the CDR3 DNA reads TGTGCCAGTAGGGACAGGGGCTTCAGTATGGAGACCCAGTACTTC. Encoded protein: CASRDRGFSMETQYF.

This chain connects TRBV6-1 to TRBJ2-7; possible D gene TRBD1, 6 bases. This CDR3 is built from 15 residues. Germline V lookup: CDR1 MNHNS, CDR2 SASEGT. V lost 3 bases, J lost 7 bases, and 19 bases lay in between. CDR3 protein: CASSDIGTGQGEQYF. In nucleotides, the CDR3 is TGTGCCAGCAGTGATATCGGCACAGGGCAGGGTGAGCAGTACTTC.

The V gene is TRBV2, the J gene TRBJ2-7, with 7 nucleotides matching TRBD1. V shed 9 bases, J shed 0 bases, and the junction held 2 bases outside the gene matches. This CDR3 spans 12 amino acids. Looked up from germline, CDR1 is SNHLY and CDR2 is FYNNEI. CDR3 in DNA: TGTGCCAGTGGGACAGACTCCTACGAGCAGTACTTC. This translates into CASGTDSYEQYF.

This chain connects TRBV6-1 to TRBJ2-6, with D unclear. The V gene's germline CDR1 is MNHNS and CDR2 SASEGT. With 7 bases removed from V and 1 base from J, the gap between germline ends came to 8 bases. This CDR3 is 14 amino acids long. The CDR3 DNA reads TGTGCCAGCACATGGATTTCTGGGGCCAACGTCCTGACTTTC. Protein: CASTWISGANVLTF.

The chain links TRBV7-9 to TRBJ1-2; TRBD1 matches 11 bases. The CDR3 is 14 amino acids. V shed 5 bases and J 8 bases; nucleotides not matched to a gene: 7. The germline V gene encodes CDR1 SEHNR and CDR2 FQNEAQ (reference sequence). The CDR3 reads CASSPGQGGEGYTF. The DNA of the CDR3 is TGTGCCAGCAGCCCGGGACAGGGGGGAGAGGGCTACACCTTC.

This clone has just a few counts. The genes are TRBV5-1 and TRBJ2-7; D ambiguous. CDR3 length: 12 amino acids. Trimming left V 1 base short and J 4 bases short, with 6 bases between. The germline V gene encodes CDR1 SGHRS and CDR2 YFSETQ. CDR3: CASSLSRYEQYF. The CDR3 DNA reads as TGCGCCAGCAGCTTGTCCCGGTACGAGCAGTACTTC.

The chain recombines TRBV28 with TRBJ2-7; TRBD2 might be the D (7 bases). The CDR3 has 13 amino acids. The ends were cut back, 3 bases at V and 2 bases at J, with 8 bases in the middle. The germline gives CDR1 MDHEN, CDR2 SYDVKM. Here the CDR3 DNA reads TGTGCCAGCAGTTTGGGGGGGCCCTACGAGCAGTACTTC. Translating gives CASSLGGPYEQYF.

J is TRBJ2-3 and V is TRBV4-3; 7 positions agree with TRBD2. From germline, CDR1 is LGHNA and CDR2 YSLEER. With 0 bases clipped from V and 6 bases from J, the junction kept 6 bases outside the gene matches. The CDR3 contains 15 residues. The DNA for the CDR3 is TGCGCCAGCAGCCAAGACGGGACTAAGCGGGATACGCAGTATTTT. This encodes CASSQDGTKRDTQYF.

This clone was picked up a small number of times. The chain joins TRBV18 to TRBJ1-4, with 9 bases that match TRBD1. V was clipped by 3 bases and J by 0 bases; unmatched bases: 11. This CDR3 has 19 residues. Germline V gene data show CDR1 as KGHSH and CDR2 as LQKENI. CDR3: CASSPERRTGVATNEKLFF. As DNA, the CDR3 is TGTGCCAGCTCACCCGAGAGGCGGACAGGGGTCGCAACTAATGAAAAACTGTTTTTT.

CDR3 DNA sequence: TGTGCCAGCAGTTTAACGGACCCGGGGGAGGCCGGGGAGCTGTTTTTT. Its protein product is CASSLTDPGEAGELFF. The gene calls are TRBV28 and TRBJ2-2, with D possibly TRBD2 on 6 matching bases. The CDR3 runs to 16 residues. Germline values: CDR1 MDHEN, CDR2 SYDVKM. The V end lost 2 bases, the J end lost 6 bases, and 16 bases lay between the germline ends. Together with reference TRBV28 and TRBJ2-2, the CDR3 gives the full variable domain: DVKVTQSSRYLVKRTGEKVFLECVQDMDHENMFWYRQDPGLGLRLIYFSYDVKMKEKGDIPEGYSVSREKKERFSLILESASTNQTSMYLCASSLTDPGEAGELFFGEGSRLTVL.

The rearrangement links TRBV19 to TRBJ2-1; 8 nucleotides agree with TRBD2. In germline, CDR1 is LNHDA, CDR2 SQIVND (reference sequence). The CDR3 is 16 amino acids. Germline trimming cut 2 bases from V and 0 bases from J; bases unmatched to any gene: 3. Here the CDR3 reads CASSISGGRSYNEQFF. The CDR3 DNA reads TGTGCCAGTAGTATAAGCGGGGGTCGCTCCTACAATGAGCAGTTCTTC.

The V and J genes are TRBV4-3 and TRBJ2-4; no reliable D call. There are 17 residues in the CDR3. Germline V lookup: CDR1 LGHNA, CDR2 YSLEER. The ends were cut back, 0 bases at V and 5 bases at J, with 17 bases in the middle. The CDR3 region has the DNA TGCGCCAGCAGCCAAGACCCCCAGTTAAATGCGGAAAACATTCAGTACTTC. This sequence encodes CASSQDPQLNAENIQYF.

V usage is TRBV5-5 and J usage is TRBJ1-5, with a weak D call TRBD1 (5 bases). This CDR3 region has 16 residues. Per germline, CDR1 SGHKS and CDR2 YYEKEE (reference sequence). V was pared by 2 bases and J by 1 base, with 13 bases between. As DNA, the CDR3 is TGTGCCAGCAGCTTTACCACAGGTTCAAGCAATCAGCCCCAGCATTTT. Encoded protein: CASSFTTGSSNQPQHF.

This chain uses TRBV7-2 with TRBJ1-2, with 10 positions matching TRBD1. The CDR3 covers 13 residues. V trimming: 5 bases; J trimming: 10 bases; junction bases outside the gene matches: 7. Per the germline V gene, CDR1 is SGHTA and CDR2 is FQGNSA. CDR3 loop: CASSLDGQGDYTF. CDR3 sequence (DNA): TGTGCCAGCAGCCTAGACGGACAGGGGGACTACACCTTC.

The CDR3 DNA reads as TGTGCCAGCAGTCTCAACTCGATAGCCAAAAACATTCAGTACTTC. Its protein product is CASSLNSIAKNIQYF. The chain links TRBV27 to TRBJ2-4; D ambiguous. CDR1 is MNHEY, CDR2 SMNVEV, per germline (reference sequence). With 5 bases removed from V and 0 bases from J, the gap between germline ends came to 11 bases. CDR3 length equals 15 residues.

The sample holds one count of this clone. The rearrangement joins TRBV6-1 to TRBJ1-4; D call uncertain. This CDR3 spans 12 amino acids. The germline V and J ends were trimmed by 4 bases and 13 bases, with 13 bases remaining between them. Germline values: CDR1 MNHNS, CDR2 SASEGT. The CDR3 DNA follows: TGTGCCAGCAGTGGCCAGCTAAAGGGACTGTTTTTT. It encodes CASSGQLKGLFF.